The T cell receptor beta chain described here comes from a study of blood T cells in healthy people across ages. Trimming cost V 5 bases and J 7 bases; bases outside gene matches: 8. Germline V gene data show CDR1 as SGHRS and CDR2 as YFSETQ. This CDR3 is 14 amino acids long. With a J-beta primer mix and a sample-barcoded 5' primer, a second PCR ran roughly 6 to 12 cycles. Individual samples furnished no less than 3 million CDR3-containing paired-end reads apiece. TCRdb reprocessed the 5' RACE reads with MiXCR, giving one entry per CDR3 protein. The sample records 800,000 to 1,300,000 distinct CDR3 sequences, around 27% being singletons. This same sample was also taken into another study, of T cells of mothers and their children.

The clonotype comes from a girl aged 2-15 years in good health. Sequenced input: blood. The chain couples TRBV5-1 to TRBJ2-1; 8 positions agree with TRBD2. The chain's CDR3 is CASSHSGIGNEQFF. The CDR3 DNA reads TGCGCCAGCAGTCATAGCGGGATAGGAAATGAGCAGTTCTTC.